Each of the 16 T cell receptor beta chains below was sequenced from the same sample in a study of blood T cell repertoires in COVID-19. The repertoire was sequenced with immunoSEQ multiplex PCR; TCRdb's copy has only in-frame clones and lacks some. The profile covers about 160,000 clones, with approximately 80% appearing a single time and under 7% taken by the ten largest. Sequencing was carried out using PBMCs or T cells enriched from blood (not recorded which). The receptors were sampled from a man between 35 and 55 years old who had recovered from COVID-19.

The V call is TRBV5-4, the J call TRBJ2-2, with TRBD2 matching 13 bases. Germline V lookup: CDR1 SGHNT, CDR2 YYREEE (reference sequence). CDR3 length equals 17 residues. Trimming at V came to 1 base and at J to 3 bases, leaving 3 bases not matched to a gene. CDR3 DNA sequence: TGTGCCAGCAGCTTGACTAGCGGGGGGGCGTACACCGGGGAGCTGTTTTTT. Translation gives CASSLTSGGAYTGELFF.

The chain recombines TRBV10-3 with TRBJ1-4; a weak D match, TRBD1 (5 bases). Trimming left V 7 bases short and J 7 bases short, with 16 bases between. The CDR3 extends over 14 amino acids. Germline V gene sequence: CDR1 ENHRY, CDR2 SYGVKD. Here the CDR3 DNA reads TGTGCCATCACCCCTGGGGGGGTCGGTGAAAAACTGTTTTTT. It is translated as CAITPGGVGEKLFF.

This clone appeared a few times. The V gene is TRBV6-5, the J gene TRBJ1-6; the D gene is possibly TRBD1 (5 bases). The CDR3 is 15 amino acids. The germline CDR1 and CDR2 sequences are MNHEY and SVGAGI. The V end was cut by 0 bases, the J end by 9 bases, with 12 bases between. The CDR3 DNA follows: TGTGCCAGCAGTTACTCGGGGGGGAGAAGTTCACCCCTCCACTTT. This gives the protein CASSYSGGRSSPLHF.

This rearrangement joins TRBV5-5 to TRBJ2-4, with D possibly being TRBD2 (6 bases). CDR3 length: 17 residues. Germline loops: CDR1 SGHKS, CDR2 YYEKEE (reference sequence). V dropped 5 bases and J dropped 8 bases, with 26 bases sitting between them. The CDR3 nucleotides are TGTGCCAGCAGGCCCTGGGGCGTCCTTAGGAGGGATGACATTCAGTACTTC. It specifies CASRPWGVLRRDDIQYF.

The chain recombines TRBV18 with TRBJ2-7, with 8 bases matching TRBD1. The CDR3 extends over 16 amino acids. Germline CDR1 is KGHSH and CDR2 is LQKENI. V was clipped by 3 bases and J by 4 bases; unmatched bases: 11. In DNA form, the CDR3 reads TGTGCCAGCTCACCCCCGGACAGGGAAAAGTTGTACGAGCAGTACTTC. Translated: CASSPPDREKLYEQYF.

This clone was seen a handful of times. V gene TRBV3-1 (or the pseudogene TRBV3-2) combines with J gene TRBJ1-2; 9 bases agree with TRBD1. CDR3 length: 14 amino acids. CDR1 and CDR2 (germline): LGHDT, YNNKEL (reference sequence). V lost 4 bases and J lost 4; bases outside the gene matches: 4. The CDR3 region is CASSRGTGLYGYTF. The CDR3 coding sequence is TGTGCCAGCAGCCGTGGGACAGGGCTCTATGGCTACACCTTC.

The chain uses TRBV10-3 and TRBJ2-7; 7 bases are shared with TRBD1. This CDR3 contains 14 residues. The germline gives CDR1 ENHRY, CDR2 SYGVKD. Trimming at V came to 6 bases and at J to 0 bases, leaving 5 bases not matched to a gene. The CDR3 loop reads CAIRAQGSSYEQYF. The DNA for the CDR3 is TGTGCCATCAGGGCACAGGGGAGCTCCTACGAGCAGTACTTC.

The chain uses TRBV5-1 and TRBJ1-2; D possibly corresponds to TRBD1 (5 bases). Germline assignment: CDR1 SGHRS and CDR2 YFSETQ. This CDR3 region has 14 residues. V was trimmed by 1 base and J by 3 bases, leaving 10 bases between them. This CDR3 is CASSLQGIDYGYTF. The CDR3, as DNA: TGCGCCAGCAGCTTGCAGGGTATCGACTATGGCTACACCTTC.

V gene TRBV6-6 combines with J gene TRBJ2-7; 9 bases match TRBD1. Trimming removed 5 bases from V and 3 bases from J; junction bases left unmatched: 5. This CDR3 comprises 14 residues. Germline-derived CDR1 and CDR2 are MNHNY and SVGAGI (reference sequence). The CDR3 sequence is CASSRTGADYEQYF. CDR3 DNA sequence: TGTGCCAGCAGTCGGACAGGGGCGGACTACGAGCAGTACTTC.

This chain connects TRBV2 to TRBJ2-3; 8 bases match TRBD2. The CDR3 is 15 residues long. The germline CDR1 and CDR2 sequences are SNHLY and FYNNEI. Unmatched junction bases numbered 11, after V lost 4 bases and J lost 8 bases. The CDR3 loop reads CASSVGAGGQGTQYF. Here the CDR3 DNA reads TGTGCCAGCAGTGTGGGTGCGGGGGGTCAGGGTACGCAGTATTTT.

The V gene is TRBV18, the J gene TRBJ1-1; 9 bases fit TRBD1. The CDR3 consists of 16 residues. Trimming at V came to 3 bases and at J to 0 bases, leaving 5 bases not matched to a gene. Per the germline V gene, CDR1 is KGHSH and CDR2 is LQKENI. Here the CDR3 DNA reads TGTGCCAGCTCACCTGGACAGGGGCCTATGAACACTGAAGCTTTCTTT. This encodes CASSPGQGPMNTEAFF.

This sequence joins TRBV11-3 and TRBJ2-5; 8 positions agree with TRBD2. CDR3 length: 16 residues. J was trimmed by 2 bases and V by 0 bases; bases with no gene match: 5. Germline CDR1 and CDR2: SGHNT and YENEEA. CDR3 in DNA: TGTGCCAGCAGCTTAGATTCCAGCGGGGGTCAAGAGACCCAGTACTTC. Translating it yields CASSLDSSGGQETQYF.

DNA of the CDR3: TGTGCCTCCGATCCGGGGGGCTTAGGGGAAAAACTGTTTTTT. It translates to CASDPGGLGEKLFF. The V call is TRBV19, the J call TRBJ1-4; the D gene is possibly TRBD1 (6 bases). The CDR3 sequence is 14 residues long. Germline CDR1 and CDR2: LNHDA and SQIVND (reference sequence). Deletions cut 11 bases from V and 8 bases from J, with 21 bases between.

V and J are TRBV5-6 and TRBJ1-3; TRBD1 aligns across 8 bases. In germline, CDR1 is SGHDT, CDR2 YYEEEE. The CDR3 loop spans 15 amino acids. The V segment lost 2 bases and the J segment 4 bases; nucleotides outside the gene matches: 5. The CDR3 DNA follows: TGTGCCAGCAGCTTTGACAGGGGTGGCGGAAACACCATATATTTT. Residues: CASSFDRGGGNTIYF.

The genes are TRBV5-4 and TRBJ2-1; 7 bases align to TRBD2. The CDR3 has 14 residues. Germline assignment: CDR1 SGHNT and CDR2 YYREEE (reference sequence). V shed 0 bases, J shed 12 bases, and the junction held 9 bases outside the gene matches. The CDR3 DNA reads as TGTGCCAGCAGCTTGGTATCGGCAGGGAGGGGGCAGTTCTTC. Protein product: CASSLVSAGRGQFF. Complete variable domain (other parts from reference TRBV5-4 and TRBJ2-1): ETGVTQSPTHLIKTRGQQVTLRCSSQSGHNTVSWYQQALGQGPQFIFQYYREEENGRGNFPPRFSGLQFPNYSSELNVNALELDDSALYLCASSLVSAGRGQFFGPGTRLTVL.

This chain joins TRBV6-4 and TRBJ1-2, with a weak D call TRBD1 (6 bases). V lost 9 bases and J 3 bases, leaving 17 bases between the germline ends. This CDR3 contains 14 residues. The germline V gene encodes CDR1 MRHNA and CDR2 SNTAGT. The CDR3, as DNA: TGTGCCAGTCGGAGGGGGGGCAGGTACTATGGCTACACCTTC. Amino acids: CASRRGGRYYGYTF.